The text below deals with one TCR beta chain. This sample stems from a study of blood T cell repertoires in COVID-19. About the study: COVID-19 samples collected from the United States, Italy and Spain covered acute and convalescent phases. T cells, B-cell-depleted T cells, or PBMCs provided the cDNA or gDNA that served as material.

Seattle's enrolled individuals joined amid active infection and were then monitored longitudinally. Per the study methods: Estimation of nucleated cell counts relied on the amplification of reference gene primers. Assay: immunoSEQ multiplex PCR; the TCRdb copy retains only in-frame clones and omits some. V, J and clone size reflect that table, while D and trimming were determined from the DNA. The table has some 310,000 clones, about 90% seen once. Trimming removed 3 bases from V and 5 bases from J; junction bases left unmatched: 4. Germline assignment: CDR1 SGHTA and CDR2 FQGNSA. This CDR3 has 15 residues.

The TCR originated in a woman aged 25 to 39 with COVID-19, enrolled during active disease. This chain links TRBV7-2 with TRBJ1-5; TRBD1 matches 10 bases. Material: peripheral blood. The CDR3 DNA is TGTGCCAGCAGCTTTGGGACAGGGGTTTATCAGCCCCAGCATTTT. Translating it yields CASSFGTGVYQPQHF.